The 2 T cell receptor beta chains below were found in one sample sequenced in a study of a mutant IDH1 vaccine in newly diagnosed glioma. The time point denotes: week 35, safety follow-up. Vaccination used 300 ug of mutant IDH1 20-mer peptide per dose, with topical imiquimod. Method: immunoSEQ multiplex PCR; TCRdb's copy keeps in-frame clones and lacks some. The sample contains tens of thousands of clones, 81% of which appear only once. Their target antigens are unknown. This specimen was PBMCs, taken from a glioma patient whose treatment included an IDH1 peptide vaccine. These TCRs come from a woman in her thirties or forties with glioma. Some clones in this sample may be carry-over from other donors' samples.

V is TRBV5-1 and J is TRBJ2-1, with TRBD2 identical over 7 bases. Trimming at V came to 9 bases and at J to 3 bases, leaving 12 bases not matched to a gene. The germline CDR1 and CDR2 sequences are SGHRS and YFSETQ. The CDR3 loop spans 15 amino acids. In DNA, the CDR3 is TGCGCCACCCGGGCTACTAGCGAGGGCTACAATGAGCAGTTCTTC. This gives the protein CATRATSEGYNEQFF.

This clone was recorded a few times. The chain has TRBV5-4 and TRBJ1-2; D remains ambiguous. This CDR3 spans 15 amino acids. Germline CDR1 is SGHNT and CDR2 is YYREEE (reference sequence). V gave up 0 bases and J gave up 1 base, with 10 bases separating them. CDR3 sequence reads: CASSLDGSNNYGYTF. In DNA form, the CDR3 reads TGTGCCAGCAGCTTGGACGGGAGCAATAACTATGGCTACACCTTC. The variable domain in full, completed from reference TRBV5-4 and TRBJ1-2, reads ETGVTQSPTHLIKTRGQQVTLRCSSQSGHNTVSWYQQALGQGPQFIFQYYREEENGRGNFPPRFSGLQFPNYSSELNVNALELDDSALYLCASSLDGSNNYGYTFGSGTRLTVV.